This T cell receptor beta chain was profiled in a study of shared clonotypes between healthy human individuals. Once extracted for a subset, genomic DNA was divided evenly among several immunoSEQ plates. Replicate PCRs for sorted subsets used approximately 190 ng DNA; this equaled tens of thousands of T cell genomes. Sequencing was performed with immunoSEQ multiplex PCR; in TCRdb, only in-frame clones are kept and a portion is missing. The top ten hold approximately 1.8% of the sample, which has hundreds of thousands of clones, around 72% seen once. Overall study findings and caveats: Investigators collected only blood, and repertoires in tissues likely differ.

Concerning this clone: Its antigen is unknown.

This CDR3 spans 14 amino acids. V lost 5 bases, J lost 1 base, and 8 bases lay in between. CDR1 MNHNS and CDR2 SASEGT come from the germline V gene. Sequences were obtained from memory CD4+ T cells sorted from blood. Specified subset: CD45RA-negative fraction. The origin of this receptor is a woman aged 25-40 years in good health. The V gene is TRBV6-1, the J gene TRBJ2-2; D remains unclear. The CDR3 DNA is TGTGCCAGCAGTCCCGCCAGGAACACCGGGGAGCTGTTTTTT. Its translation is CASSPARNTGELFF.